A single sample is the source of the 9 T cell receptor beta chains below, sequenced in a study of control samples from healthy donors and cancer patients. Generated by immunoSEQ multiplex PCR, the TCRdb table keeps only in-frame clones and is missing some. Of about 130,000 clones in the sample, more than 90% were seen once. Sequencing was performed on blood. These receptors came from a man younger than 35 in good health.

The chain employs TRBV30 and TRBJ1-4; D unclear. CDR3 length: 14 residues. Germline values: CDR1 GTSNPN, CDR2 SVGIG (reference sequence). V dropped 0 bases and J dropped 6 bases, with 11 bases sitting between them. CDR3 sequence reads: CAWSVMMGDEKLFF. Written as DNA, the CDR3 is TGTGCCTGGAGTGTAATGATGGGAGATGAAAAACTGTTTTTT.

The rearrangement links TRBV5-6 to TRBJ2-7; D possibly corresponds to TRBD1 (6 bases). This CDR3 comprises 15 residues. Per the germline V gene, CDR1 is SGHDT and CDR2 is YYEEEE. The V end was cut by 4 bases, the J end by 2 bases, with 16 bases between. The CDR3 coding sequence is TGTGCCAGCAGCCTACCGGGACATCTAACCTACGAGCAGTACTTC. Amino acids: CASSLPGHLTYEQYF.

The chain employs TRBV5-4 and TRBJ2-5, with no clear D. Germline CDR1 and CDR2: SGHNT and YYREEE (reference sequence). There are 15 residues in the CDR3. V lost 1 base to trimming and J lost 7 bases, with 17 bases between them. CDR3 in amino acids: CASSLSASGMGTQYF. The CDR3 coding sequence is TGTGCCAGCAGCTTGTCGGCTTCCGGCATGGGGACCCAGTACTTC.

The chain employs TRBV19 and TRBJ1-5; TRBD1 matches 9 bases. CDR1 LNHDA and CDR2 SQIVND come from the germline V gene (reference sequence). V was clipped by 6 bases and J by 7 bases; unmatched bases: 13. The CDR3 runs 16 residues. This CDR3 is CASSTTGGLIRQPQHF. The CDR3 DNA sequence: TGTGCCAGTAGCACGACAGGGGGTCTAATTCGGCAGCCCCAGCATTTT.

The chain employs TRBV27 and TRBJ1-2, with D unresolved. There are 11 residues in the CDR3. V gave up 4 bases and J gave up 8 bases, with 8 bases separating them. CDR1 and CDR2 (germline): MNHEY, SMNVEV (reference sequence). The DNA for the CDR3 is TGTGCCAGCAGTTGCCCCCCCGGCTACACCTTC. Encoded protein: CASSCPPGYTF.

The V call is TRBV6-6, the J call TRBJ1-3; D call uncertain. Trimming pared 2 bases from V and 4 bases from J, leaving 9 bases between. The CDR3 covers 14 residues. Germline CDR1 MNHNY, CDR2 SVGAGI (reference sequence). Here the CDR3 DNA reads TGTGCCAGCAGTTACATTCCCCGAGGAAACACCATATATTTT. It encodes CASSYIPRGNTIYF.

CDR3 in amino acids: CASTRGQGAGNTGELFF. In nucleotides, the CDR3 is TGTGCCAGCACCCGGGGACAGGGGGCAGGAAACACCGGGGAGCTGTTTTTT. The rearrangement uses TRBV4-2 and TRBJ2-2; 12 nucleotides match TRBD1. Losses at the gene ends were 7 bases for V and 2 bases for J; bases not matched to a gene: 8. The CDR3 extends over 17 amino acids. The V gene's germline CDR1 is LGHNA and CDR2 YNFKEQ.

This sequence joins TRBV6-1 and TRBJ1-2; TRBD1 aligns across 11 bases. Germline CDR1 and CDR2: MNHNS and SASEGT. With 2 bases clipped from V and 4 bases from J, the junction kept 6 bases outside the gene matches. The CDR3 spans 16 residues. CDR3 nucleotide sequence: TGTGCCAGCAGTGAATTCGGGACAGGGGGTGTCTATGGCTACACCTTC. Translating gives CASSEFGTGGVYGYTF.

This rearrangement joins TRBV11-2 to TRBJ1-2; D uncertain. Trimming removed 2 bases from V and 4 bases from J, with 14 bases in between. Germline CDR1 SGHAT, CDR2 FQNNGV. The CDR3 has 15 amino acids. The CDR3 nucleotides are TGTGCCAGCAGCTTAATCAGCCGCGGCTCCTATGGCTACACCTTC. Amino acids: CASSLISRGSYGYTF.